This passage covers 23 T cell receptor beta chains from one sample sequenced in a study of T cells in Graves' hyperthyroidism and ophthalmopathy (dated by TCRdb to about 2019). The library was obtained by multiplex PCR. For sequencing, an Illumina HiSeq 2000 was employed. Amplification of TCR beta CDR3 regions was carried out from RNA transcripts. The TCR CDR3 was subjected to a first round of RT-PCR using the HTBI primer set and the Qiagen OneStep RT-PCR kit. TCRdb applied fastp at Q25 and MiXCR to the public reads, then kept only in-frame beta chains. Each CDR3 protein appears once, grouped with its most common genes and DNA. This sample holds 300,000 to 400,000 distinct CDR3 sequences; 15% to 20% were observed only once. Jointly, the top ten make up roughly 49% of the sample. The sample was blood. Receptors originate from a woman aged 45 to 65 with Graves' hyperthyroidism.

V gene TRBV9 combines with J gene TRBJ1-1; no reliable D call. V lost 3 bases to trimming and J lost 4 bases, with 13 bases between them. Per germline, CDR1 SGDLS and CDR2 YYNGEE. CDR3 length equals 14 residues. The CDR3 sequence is CASSEQGMGTEAFF. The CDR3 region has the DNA TGTGCCAGCAGCGAACAAGGGATGGGCACTGAAGCTTTCTTT.

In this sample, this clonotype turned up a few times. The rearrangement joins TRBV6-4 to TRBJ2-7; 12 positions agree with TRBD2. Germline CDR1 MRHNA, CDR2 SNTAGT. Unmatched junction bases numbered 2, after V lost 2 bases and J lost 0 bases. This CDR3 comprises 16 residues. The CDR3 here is CASSDRTSGTSYEQYF. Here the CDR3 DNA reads TGTGCCAGCAGTGACCGGACTAGCGGGACCTCCTACGAGCAGTACTTC.

CDR3 region: CASRRGLAGAGELFF. The CDR3 DNA reads TGTGCCAGCAGAAGAGGACTAGCGGGAGCCGGGGAGCTGTTTTTT. V and J are TRBV6-2 or TRBV6-3 and TRBJ2-2, with 13 bases matching TRBD2. The length of the CDR3 is 15 residues. With 6 bases clipped from V and 6 bases from J, the junction kept 4 bases outside the gene matches. Germline CDR1 and CDR2: MNHEY and SVGEGT.

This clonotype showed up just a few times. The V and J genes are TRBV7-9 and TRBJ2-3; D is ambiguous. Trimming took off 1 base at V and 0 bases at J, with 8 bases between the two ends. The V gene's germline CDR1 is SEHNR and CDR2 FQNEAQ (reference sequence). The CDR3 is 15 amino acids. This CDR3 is CASSLGLTSTDTQYF. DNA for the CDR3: TGTGCCAGCAGCTTAGGCCTCACCAGCACAGATACGCAGTATTTT.

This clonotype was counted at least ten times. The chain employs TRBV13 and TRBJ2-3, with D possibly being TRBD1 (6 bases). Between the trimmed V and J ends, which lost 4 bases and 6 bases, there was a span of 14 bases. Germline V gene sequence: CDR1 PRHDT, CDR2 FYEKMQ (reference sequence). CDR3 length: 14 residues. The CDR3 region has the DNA TGTGCCAGCAGCTCAGGTCAGGGGCCGGATACGCAGTATTTT. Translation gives CASSSGQGPDTQYF. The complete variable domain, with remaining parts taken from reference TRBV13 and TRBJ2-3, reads AAGVIQSPRHLIKEKRETATLKCYPIPRHDTVYWYQQGPGQDPQFLISFYEKMQSDKGSIPDRFSAQQFSDYHSELNMSSLELGDSALYFCASSSGQGPDTQYFGPGTRLTVL.

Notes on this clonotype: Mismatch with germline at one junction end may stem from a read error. The CDR3: CASSQAPGQGSSYEQCF. The CDR3 nucleotides are TGTGCCAGCAGCCAAGCCCCGGGACAGGGGAGCTCCTACGAGCAGTGCTTC. V and J are TRBV6-1 and TRBJ2-7; TRBD1 aligns across 10 bases. Germline V lookup: CDR1 MNHNS, CDR2 SASEGT. This CDR3 is built from 17 residues.

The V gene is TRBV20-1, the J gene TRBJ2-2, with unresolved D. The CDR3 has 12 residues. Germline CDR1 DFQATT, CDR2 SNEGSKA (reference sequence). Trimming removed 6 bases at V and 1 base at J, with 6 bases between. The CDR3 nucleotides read TGCAGTGCCCGAATGAACACCGGGGAGCTGTTTTTT. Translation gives CSARMNTGELFF.

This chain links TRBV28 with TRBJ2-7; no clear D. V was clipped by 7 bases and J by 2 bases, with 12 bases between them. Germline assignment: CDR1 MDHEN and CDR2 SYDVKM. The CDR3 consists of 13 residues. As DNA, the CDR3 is TGTGCCAGCACCCGGGCAGCCACCTACGAGCAGTACTTC. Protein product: CASTRAATYEQYF.

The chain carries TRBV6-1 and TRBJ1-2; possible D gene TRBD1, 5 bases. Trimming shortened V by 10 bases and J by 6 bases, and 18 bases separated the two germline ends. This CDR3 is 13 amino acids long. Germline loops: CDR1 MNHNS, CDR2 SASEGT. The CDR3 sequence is CAIRAGSTDGYTF. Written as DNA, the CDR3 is TGTGCCATCAGGGCAGGGTCAACGGATGGCTACACCTTC.

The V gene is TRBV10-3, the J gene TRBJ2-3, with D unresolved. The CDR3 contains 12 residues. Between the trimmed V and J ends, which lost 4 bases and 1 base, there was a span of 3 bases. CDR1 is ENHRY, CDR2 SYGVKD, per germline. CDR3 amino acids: CAISAGTDTQYF. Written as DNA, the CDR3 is TGTGCCATCAGTGCTGGCACAGATACGCAGTATTTT.

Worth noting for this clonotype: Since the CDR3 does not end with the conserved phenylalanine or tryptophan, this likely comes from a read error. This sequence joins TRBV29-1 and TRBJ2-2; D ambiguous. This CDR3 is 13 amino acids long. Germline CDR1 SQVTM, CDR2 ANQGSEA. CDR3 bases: TGCAACGCGGTCCAAGAAAACACCGGGGAGCTGTTTTCT. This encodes CNAVQENTGELFS.

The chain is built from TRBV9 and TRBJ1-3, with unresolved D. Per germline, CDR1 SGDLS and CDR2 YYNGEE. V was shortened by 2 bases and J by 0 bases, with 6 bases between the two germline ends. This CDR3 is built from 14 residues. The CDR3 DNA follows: TGTGCCAGCAGCGTGTTAAGCTCTGGAAACACCATATATTTT. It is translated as CASSVLSSGNTIYF.

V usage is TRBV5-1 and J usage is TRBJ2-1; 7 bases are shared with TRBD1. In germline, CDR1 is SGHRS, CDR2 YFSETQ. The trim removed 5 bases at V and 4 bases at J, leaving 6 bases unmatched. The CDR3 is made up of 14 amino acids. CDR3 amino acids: CASRPTTGYNEQFF. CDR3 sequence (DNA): TGCGCCAGCAGACCGACGACAGGGTACAATGAGCAGTTCTTC.

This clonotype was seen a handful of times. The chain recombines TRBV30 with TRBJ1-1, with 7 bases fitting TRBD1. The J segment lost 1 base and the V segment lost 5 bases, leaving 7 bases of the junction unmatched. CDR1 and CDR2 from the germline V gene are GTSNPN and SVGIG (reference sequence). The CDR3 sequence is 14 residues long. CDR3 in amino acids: CAWAWDSSNTEAFF. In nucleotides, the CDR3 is TGTGCCTGGGCTTGGGACAGTTCGAACACTGAAGCTTTCTTT.

The CDR3 DNA is TGTGCCAGCGTTAAAAGAGACAGCAGTAATTCACCCCTCCACTTT. Its protein product is CASVKRDSSNSPLHF. V gene TRBV5-8 combines with J gene TRBJ1-6; weak D call: TRBD1 (5 bases). V lost 7 bases to trimming and J lost 6 bases, with 17 bases between them. Germline V gene sequence: CDR1 SGHTS, CDR2 YDEGEE. CDR3 length: 15 residues. Using reference TRBV5-8 and TRBJ1-6 for the parts outside the CDR3, the full variable domain is EAGVTQSPTHLIKTRGQQATLRCSPISGHTSVYWYQQALGLGLQFLLWYDEGEERNRGNFPPRFSGRQFPNYSSELNVNALELEDSALYLCASVKRDSSNSPLHFGNGTRLTVT.

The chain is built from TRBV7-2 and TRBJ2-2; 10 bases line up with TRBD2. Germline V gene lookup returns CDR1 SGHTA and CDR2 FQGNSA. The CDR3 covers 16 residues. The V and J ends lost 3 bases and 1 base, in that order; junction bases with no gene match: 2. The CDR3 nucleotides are TGTGCCAGCAGCTTTCCTAGCGGGGGGAACACCGGGGAGCTGTTTTTT. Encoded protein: CASSFPSGGNTGELFF.

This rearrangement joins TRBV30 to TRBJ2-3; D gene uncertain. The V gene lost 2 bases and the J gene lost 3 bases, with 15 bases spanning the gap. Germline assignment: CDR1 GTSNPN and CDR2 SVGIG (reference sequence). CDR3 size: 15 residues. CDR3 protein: CAWSLIGTLTDTQYF. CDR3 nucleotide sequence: TGTGCCTGGAGTCTGATAGGTACATTGACAGATACGCAGTATTTT.

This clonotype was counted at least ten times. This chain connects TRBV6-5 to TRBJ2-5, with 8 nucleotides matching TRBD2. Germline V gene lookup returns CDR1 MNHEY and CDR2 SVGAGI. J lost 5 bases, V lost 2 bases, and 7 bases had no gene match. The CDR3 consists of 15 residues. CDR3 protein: CASSYRLAGRETQYF. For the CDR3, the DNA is TGTGCCAGCAGTTACCGGTTAGCGGGGCGGGAGACCCAGTACTTC.

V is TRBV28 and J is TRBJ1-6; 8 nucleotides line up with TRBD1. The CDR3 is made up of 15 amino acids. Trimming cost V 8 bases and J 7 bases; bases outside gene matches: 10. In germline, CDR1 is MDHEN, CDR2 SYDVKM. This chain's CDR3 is CASGGAGGENSPLHF. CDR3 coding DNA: TGTGCCAGCGGGGGGGCAGGGGGCGAAAATTCACCCCTCCACTTT. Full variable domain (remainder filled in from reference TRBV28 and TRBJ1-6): DVKVTQSSRYLVKRTGEKVFLECVQDMDHENMFWYRQDPGLGLRLIYFSYDVKMKEKGDIPEGYSVSREKKERFSLILESASTNQTSMYLCASGGAGGENSPLHFGNGTRLTVT.

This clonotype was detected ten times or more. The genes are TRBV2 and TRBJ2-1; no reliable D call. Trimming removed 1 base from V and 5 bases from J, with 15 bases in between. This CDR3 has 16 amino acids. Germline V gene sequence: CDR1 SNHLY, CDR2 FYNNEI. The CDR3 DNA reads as TGTGCCAGCAGTGAAGGTCCGCTGCGGACCAACAATGAGCAGTTCTTC. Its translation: CASSEGPLRTNNEQFF.

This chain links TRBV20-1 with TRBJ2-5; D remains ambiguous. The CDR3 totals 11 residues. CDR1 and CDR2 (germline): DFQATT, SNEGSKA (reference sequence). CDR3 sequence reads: CSRTKQETQYF. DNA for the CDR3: TGCAGCCGGACGAAACAGGAGACCCAGTACTTC.

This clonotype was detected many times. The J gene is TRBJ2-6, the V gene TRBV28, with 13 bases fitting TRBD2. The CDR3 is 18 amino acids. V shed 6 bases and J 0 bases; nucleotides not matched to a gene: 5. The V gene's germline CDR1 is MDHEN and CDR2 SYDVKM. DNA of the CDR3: TGTGCCAGCAGCCCCGGACTAGCGGGAGTCTCTGGGGCCAACGTCCTGACTTTC. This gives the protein CASSPGLAGVSGANVLTF.

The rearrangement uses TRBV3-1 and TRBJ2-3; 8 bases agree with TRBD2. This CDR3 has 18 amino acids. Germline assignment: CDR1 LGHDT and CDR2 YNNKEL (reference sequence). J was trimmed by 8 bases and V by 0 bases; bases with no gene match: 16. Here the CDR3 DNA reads TGTGCCAGCAGCCAAGATTCCAGCGGGGGCTTGGGTGGAGGTACGCAGTATTTT. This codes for CASSQDSSGGLGGGTQYF.